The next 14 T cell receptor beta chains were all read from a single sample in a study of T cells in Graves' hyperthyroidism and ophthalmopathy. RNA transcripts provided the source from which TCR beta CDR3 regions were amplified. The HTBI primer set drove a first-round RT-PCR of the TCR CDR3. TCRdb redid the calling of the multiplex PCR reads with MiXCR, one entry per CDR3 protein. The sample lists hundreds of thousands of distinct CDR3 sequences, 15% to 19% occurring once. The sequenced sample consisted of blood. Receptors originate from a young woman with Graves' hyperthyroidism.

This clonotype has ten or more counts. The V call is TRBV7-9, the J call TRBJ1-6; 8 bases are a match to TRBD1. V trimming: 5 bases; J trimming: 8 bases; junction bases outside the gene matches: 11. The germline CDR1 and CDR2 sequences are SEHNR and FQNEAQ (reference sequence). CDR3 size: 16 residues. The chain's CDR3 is CASSPPSRDRYSPLHF. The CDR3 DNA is TGTGCCAGCAGCCCCCCAAGCCGGGACAGGTATTCACCCCTCCACTTT.

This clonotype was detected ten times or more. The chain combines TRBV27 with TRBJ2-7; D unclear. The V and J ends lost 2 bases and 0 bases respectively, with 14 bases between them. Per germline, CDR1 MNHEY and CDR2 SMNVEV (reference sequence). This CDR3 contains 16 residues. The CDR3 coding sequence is TGTGCCAGCAGTTTACGAGGACCGCCGAGCTCCTACGAGCAGTACTTC. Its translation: CASSLRGPPSSYEQYF.

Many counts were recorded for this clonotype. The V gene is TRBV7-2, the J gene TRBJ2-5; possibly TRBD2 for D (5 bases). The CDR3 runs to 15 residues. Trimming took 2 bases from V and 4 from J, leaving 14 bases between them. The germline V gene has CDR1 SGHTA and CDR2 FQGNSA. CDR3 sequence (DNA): TGTGCCAGCAGCTTAAGGAACCCCGGACTAGAGACCCAGTACTTC. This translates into CASSLRNPGLETQYF.

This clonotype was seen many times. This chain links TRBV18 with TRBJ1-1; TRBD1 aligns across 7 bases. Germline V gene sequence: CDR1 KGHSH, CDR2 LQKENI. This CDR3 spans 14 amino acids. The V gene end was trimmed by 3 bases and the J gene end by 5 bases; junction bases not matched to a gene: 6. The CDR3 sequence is CASSPDRVRTEAFF. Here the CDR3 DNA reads TGTGCCAGCTCACCTGACAGGGTGAGGACTGAAGCTTTCTTT.

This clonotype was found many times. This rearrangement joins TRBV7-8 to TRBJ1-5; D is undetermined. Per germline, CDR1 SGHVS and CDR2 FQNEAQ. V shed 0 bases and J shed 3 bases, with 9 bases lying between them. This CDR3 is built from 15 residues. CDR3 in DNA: TGTGCCAGCAGCTTAGCAGGGATCGACAATCAGCCCCAGCATTTT. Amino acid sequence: CASSLAGIDNQPQHF.

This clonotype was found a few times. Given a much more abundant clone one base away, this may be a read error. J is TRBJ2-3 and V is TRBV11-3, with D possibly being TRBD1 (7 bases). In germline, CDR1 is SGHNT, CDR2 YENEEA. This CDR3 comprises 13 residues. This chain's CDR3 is CASSYRGGDAQYF. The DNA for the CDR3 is TGTGCCAGCAGCTACAGGGGAGGAGATGCGCAGTATTTT.

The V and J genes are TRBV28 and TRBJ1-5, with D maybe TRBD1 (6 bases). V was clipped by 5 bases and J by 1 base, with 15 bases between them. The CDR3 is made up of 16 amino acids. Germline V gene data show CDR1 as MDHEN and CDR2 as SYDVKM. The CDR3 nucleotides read TGTGCCAGCAGTGCGGGGGGGCCTGGGAGCAATCAGCCCCAGCATTTT. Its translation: CASSAGGPGSNQPQHF. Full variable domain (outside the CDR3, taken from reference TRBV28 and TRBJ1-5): DVKVTQSSRYLVKRTGEKVFLECVQDMDHENMFWYRQDPGLGLRLIYFSYDVKMKEKGDIPEGYSVSREKKERFSLILESASTNQTSMYLCASSAGGPGSNQPQHFGDGTRLSIL.

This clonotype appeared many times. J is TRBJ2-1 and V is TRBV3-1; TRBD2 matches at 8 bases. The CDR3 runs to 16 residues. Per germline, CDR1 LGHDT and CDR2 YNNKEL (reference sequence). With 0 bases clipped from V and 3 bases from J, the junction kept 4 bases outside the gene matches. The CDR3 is CASSQDQAGGYNEQFF. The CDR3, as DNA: TGTGCCAGCAGCCAAGATCAGGCGGGGGGCTACAATGAGCAGTTCTTC.

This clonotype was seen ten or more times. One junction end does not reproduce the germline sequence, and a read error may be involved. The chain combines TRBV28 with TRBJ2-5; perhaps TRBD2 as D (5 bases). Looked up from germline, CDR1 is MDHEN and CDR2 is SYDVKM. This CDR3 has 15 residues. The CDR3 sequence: CASSLWGSSGETQYF. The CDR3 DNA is TGTGCCAGCAGCTTATGGGGTTCGTCGGGGGAGACCCAGTACTTC.

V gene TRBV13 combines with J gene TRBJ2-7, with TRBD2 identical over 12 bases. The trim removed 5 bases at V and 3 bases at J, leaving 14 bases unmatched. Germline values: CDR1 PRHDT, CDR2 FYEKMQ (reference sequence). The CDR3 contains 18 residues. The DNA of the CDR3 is TGTGCCAGCAGCCATCCAGTACTAGCGGGGGGATCTAACTACGAGCAGTACTTC. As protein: CASSHPVLAGGSNYEQYF.

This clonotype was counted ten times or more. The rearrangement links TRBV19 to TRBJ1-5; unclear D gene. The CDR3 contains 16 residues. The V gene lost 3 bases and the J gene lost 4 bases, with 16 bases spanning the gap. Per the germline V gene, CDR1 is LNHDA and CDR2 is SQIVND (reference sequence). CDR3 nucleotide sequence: TGTGCCAGTAGTATTTTCGGCCAACTAGGGAATCAGCCCCAGCATTTT. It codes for CASSIFGQLGNQPQHF.

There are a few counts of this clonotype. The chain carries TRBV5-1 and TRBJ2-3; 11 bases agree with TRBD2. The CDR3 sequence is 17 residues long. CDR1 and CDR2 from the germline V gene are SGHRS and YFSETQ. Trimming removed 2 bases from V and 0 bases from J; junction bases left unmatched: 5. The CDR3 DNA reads TGCGCCAGCAGCTTAATCCCTAGCGGGAGGAGCACAGATACGCAGTATTTT. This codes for CASSLIPSGRSTDTQYF.

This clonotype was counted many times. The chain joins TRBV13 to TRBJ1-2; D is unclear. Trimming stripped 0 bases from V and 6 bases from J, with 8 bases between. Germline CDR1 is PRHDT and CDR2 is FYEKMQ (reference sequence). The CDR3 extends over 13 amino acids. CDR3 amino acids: CASSLGTADGYTF. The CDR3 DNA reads TGTGCCAGCAGCTTAGGGACTGCTGATGGCTACACCTTC. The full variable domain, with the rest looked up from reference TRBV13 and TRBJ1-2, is AAGVIQSPRHLIKEKRETATLKCYPIPRHDTVYWYQQGPGQDPQFLISFYEKMQSDKGSIPDRFSAQQFSDYHSELNMSSLELGDSALYFCASSLGTADGYTFGSGTRLTVV.

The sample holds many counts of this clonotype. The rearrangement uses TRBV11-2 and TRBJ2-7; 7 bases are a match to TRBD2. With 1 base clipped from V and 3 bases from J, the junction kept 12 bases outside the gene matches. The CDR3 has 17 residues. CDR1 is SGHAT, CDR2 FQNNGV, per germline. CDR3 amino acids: CASSLAAPGTTHYEQYF. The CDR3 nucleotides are TGTGCCAGCAGCTTAGCCGCCCCCGGGACTACACACTACGAGCAGTACTTC.